The subject of this entry is one T cell receptor (beta chain). Its target is unknown. The sample is drawn from a study of beta chain features in type 1 diabetes. V shed 4 bases and J shed 10 bases, with 20 bases lying between them. The CDR3 loop spans 15 amino acids. The V gene's germline CDR1 is SGHDT and CDR2 YYEEEE. Broader study findings: The study found moderately but significantly shorter TCRB CDR3s in all four CD4+ subsets of Type 1 diabetes patients.

As every portion of the isolated RNA was reverse transcribed, the sequencing read expressed TCRB transcripts. Naive, central memory and regulatory T cell samples averaged roughly 3.5 million immunoSEQ reads each. Produced via immunoSEQ multiplex PCR; TCRdb's table is partial and in-frame only. Here the sample spans about 160,000 clones, 8% to 9.5% being singletons. Sequenced sample: central memory CD4+ T cells from blood. The rearrangement uses TRBV5-6 and TRBJ1-4, with a weak D call TRBD1 (5 bases). This clonotype was obtained from a woman under 30 with type 1 diabetes. The CDR3 DNA sequence: TGTGCCAGCAGCCCCAGGACGGGGCTGGGGGGAAAACTGTTTTTT. Amino acid sequence: CASSPRTGLGGKLFF.